This passage covers 32 T cell receptor beta chains from one sample sequenced in a study of shared clonotypes between healthy human individuals. Assay: immunoSEQ multiplex PCR; the TCRdb copy retains only in-frame clones and omits some. The table shows some 2,100,000 clones, with under 95% occurring only once. As defined, naive CD8 cells were CD45RO-negative and positively selected for CCR7, with terminally differentiated effector memory CD45RA+ cells excluded. Specimen: naive CD8+ T cells from PBMCs. These receptors all stem from a man aged 18 to 35 in good health. Some clones in this sample may be carry-over from other donors' samples.

This sequence joins TRBV27 and TRBJ2-7; 12 bases map to TRBD1. Trimming at V came to 5 bases and at J to 3 bases, leaving 5 bases not matched to a gene. Germline lookup yields CDR1 MNHEY and CDR2 SMNVEV (reference sequence). The CDR3 runs 15 residues. The CDR3 region has the DNA TGTGCCAGCAGTGAAGGGACAGGGGGCTACTACGAGCAGTACTTC. Translation gives CASSEGTGGYYEQYF.

This chain joins TRBV4-2 and TRBJ2-7; D unresolved. Germline V gene sequence: CDR1 LGHNA, CDR2 YNFKEQ. The CDR3 has 13 amino acids. Between the trimmed V and J ends, which lost 4 bases and 2 bases, there was a span of 9 bases. In DNA, the CDR3 is TGTGCCAGCAGCCCAAACAGAGCCTACGAGCAGTACTTC. Residues: CASSPNRAYEQYF.

This chain uses TRBV7-8 with TRBJ1-5; D is ambiguous. With 2 bases removed from V and 0 bases from J, the gap between germline ends came to 14 bases. Germline V gene lookup returns CDR1 SGHVS and CDR2 FQNEAQ. The CDR3 extends over 17 amino acids. CDR3 amino acids: CASSLWSGMYSNQPQHF. CDR3 sequence (DNA): TGTGCCAGCAGCTTATGGTCGGGGATGTATAGCAATCAGCCCCAGCATTTT.

V gene TRBV6-6 combines with J gene TRBJ2-1; D remains ambiguous. Germline V gene lookup returns CDR1 MNHNY and CDR2 SVGAGI (reference sequence). CDR3 size: 12 residues. V lost 0 bases, J lost 9 bases, and 6 bases lay in between. CDR3 sequence: CASSYSTREQFF. The CDR3 coding sequence is TGTGCCAGCAGTTACTCGACTCGTGAGCAGTTCTTC.

CDR3 in DNA: TGCGCCAGCAGCACCCGGGTGAGCTATACCTCTGGAAACACCATATATTTT. The encoded protein is CASSTRVSYTSGNTIYF. V gene TRBV4-1 combines with J gene TRBJ1-3, with no clear D. Germline-derived CDR1 and CDR2 are MGHRA and YSYEKL. V was cut by 5 bases and J by 0 bases, with 17 bases left in between. The CDR3 is made up of 17 amino acids.

J is TRBJ2-7 and V is TRBV29-1, with 8 bases fitting TRBD2. From germline, CDR1 is SQVTM and CDR2 ANQGSEA. V gave up 6 bases and J gave up 2 bases; unmatched junction bases: 6. The CDR3 covers 13 residues. CDR3: CSVAGGLAYEQYF. The CDR3, as DNA: TGCAGCGTGGCGGGAGGACTTGCCTACGAGCAGTACTTC.

The chain combines TRBV6-1 with TRBJ1-1; D may be TRBD1 (6 bases). CDR3 length: 14 amino acids. V was cut by 5 bases and J by 5 bases, with 15 bases left in between. Germline V lookup: CDR1 MNHNS, CDR2 SASEGT. The CDR3: CASSPRGTGTEAFF. DNA of the CDR3: TGTGCCAGCAGTCCGAGGGGGACTGGAACTGAAGCTTTCTTT.

The V gene is TRBV10-3, the J gene TRBJ2-1; 7 bases are a match to TRBD2. V lost 4 bases and J lost 6; bases outside the gene matches: 12. Germline V gene data show CDR1 as ENHRY and CDR2 as SYGVKD. CDR3 length equals 16 residues. Here the CDR3 reads CAISGLAVGGSNEQFF. CDR3 nucleotide sequence: TGTGCCATCAGTGGTCTAGCGGTTGGGGGGTCCAATGAGCAGTTCTTC.

The J gene is TRBJ2-1, the V gene TRBV29-1; 8 bases match TRBD2. Germline assignment: CDR1 SQVTM and CDR2 ANQGSEA. Germline trimming cut 3 bases from V and 4 bases from J; bases unmatched to any gene: 8. The CDR3 spans 15 residues. DNA of the CDR3: TGCAGCGTTGATGGACTAGCCTTTCCGTACAATGAGCAGTTCTTC. As protein: CSVDGLAFPYNEQFF.

This chain links TRBV11-2 with TRBJ2-1; D may be TRBD2 (5 bases). The CDR3 has 17 residues. CDR1 is SGHAT and CDR2 is FQNNGV in the germline V gene. Trimming removed 2 bases at V and 2 bases at J, with 16 bases between. The CDR3 nucleotides read TGTGCCAGCAGCTTAAGCCTCGGTGGAGGCGCCTACAATGAGCAGTTCTTC. Residues: CASSLSLGGGAYNEQFF.

In regard to this clone: Other DNA sequences in this sample translate to the same CDR3. The chain employs TRBV4-1 and TRBJ2-7; 7 bases fit TRBD2. V lost 6 bases to trimming and J lost 4 bases; unmatched junction nucleotides: 6. CDR3 length: 13 residues. Germline values: CDR1 MGHRA, CDR2 YSYEKL. The CDR3 region is CASRGGSSYEQYF. In nucleotides, the CDR3 is TGCGCCAGCAGGGGCGGGAGTTCGTACGAGCAGTACTTC.

The chain combines TRBV7-7 with TRBJ2-1; D is undetermined. Germline assignment: CDR1 SSHAT and CDR2 FNYEAQ (reference sequence). CDR3 length: 13 amino acids. V shed 5 bases and J shed 8 bases, with 13 bases lying between them. As DNA, the CDR3 is TGTGCCAGCAGCCCGACGGTACTTGATGAGCAGTTCTTC. Translating it yields CASSPTVLDEQFF.

A note on this clone: In the same sample, other DNA sequences code for this CDR3. The rearrangement links TRBV9 to TRBJ2-5, with D perhaps matching TRBD1 or TRBD2 (5 bases each). Per germline, CDR1 SGDLS and CDR2 YYNGEE. The CDR3 length is 14 residues. The V gene lost 2 bases and the J gene lost 2 bases, with 10 bases spanning the gap. CDR3 sequence: CASSVGGSQETQYF. In DNA, the CDR3 is TGTGCCAGCAGCGTTGGGGGTTCACAAGAGACCCAGTACTTC.

V and J are TRBV7-9 and TRBJ2-7; possibly TRBD1 or TRBD2 for D (5 bases each). The V gene's germline CDR1 is SEHNR and CDR2 FQNEAQ (reference sequence). The length of the CDR3 is 14 residues. The V end lost 0 bases, the J end lost 7 bases, and 13 bases lay between the germline ends. CDR3 amino acids: CASSLAPPWGEQYF. CDR3 bases: TGTGCCAGCAGCTTAGCCCCTCCTTGGGGGGAGCAGTACTTC.

The CDR3 sequence is CASSDPRGGDGELFF. The CDR3, as DNA: TGTGCCAGCAGTGATCCCAGGGGAGGGGACGGGGAGCTGTTTTTT. The J gene is TRBJ2-2, the V gene TRBV6-1, with a tentative D call TRBD2 (7 bases). Germline V gene lookup returns CDR1 MNHNS and CDR2 SASEGT. Trimming stripped 3 bases from V and 7 bases from J, with 15 bases between. The CDR3 extends over 15 amino acids.

V gene TRBV4-1 combines with J gene TRBJ2-2, with a possible D match to TRBD1 (6 bases). V gave up 10 bases and J gave up 4 bases, with 10 bases separating them. CDR1 is MGHRA and CDR2 is YSYEKL in the germline V gene. The CDR3 length is 12 residues. The CDR3: CANRVPTGELFF. CDR3 DNA sequence: TGCGCCAACAGGGTCCCCACCGGGGAGCTGTTTTTT.

This clone was recorded only once. The rearrangement joins TRBV7-8 to TRBJ1-4, with D perhaps TRBD1 (5 bases). This CDR3 has 15 amino acids. CDR1 is SGHVS and CDR2 is FQNEAQ in the germline V gene. V was shortened by 1 base and J by 8 bases, with 14 bases between the two germline ends. CDR3 bases: TGTGCCAGCAGCTTAGGAAGAGGGGCAGGAGAAAAACTGTTTTTT. It translates to CASSLGRGAGEKLFF.

This clone has only a few counts. The rearrangement joins TRBV4-1 to TRBJ2-2, with TRBD1 identical over 9 bases. Germline V gene data show CDR1 as MGHRA and CDR2 as YSYEKL. CDR3 length: 15 residues. J gave up 6 bases and V 4 bases, and 6 bases lay outside the gene matches. For the CDR3, the DNA is TGCGCCAGCAGCCCCGGGACAGGGTTGTCCGGGGAGCTGTTTTTT. Amino acids: CASSPGTGLSGELFF.

The V call is TRBV19, the J call TRBJ1-1; 7 bases agree with TRBD1. The CDR3 spans 15 residues. Trimming took 5 bases from V and 0 from J; bases not matched to a gene: 6. Germline assignment: CDR1 LNHDA and CDR2 SQIVND (reference sequence). In nucleotides, the CDR3 is TGTGCCAGTAGTGATCCCGGGACAGTGAACACTGAAGCTTTCTTT. Its protein is CASSDPGTVNTEAFF.

About this clone: The same CDR3 also results from other DNA sequences found in this sample. This chain connects TRBV27 to TRBJ2-7; D gene ambiguous. V shed 2 bases and J shed 2 bases, with 7 bases lying between them. CDR3 length: 13 residues. The germline V gene encodes CDR1 MNHEY and CDR2 SMNVEV (reference sequence). The CDR3 DNA sequence: TGTGCCAGCAGTTTAAGGGCGGCCTACGAGCAGTACTTC. As protein: CASSLRAAYEQYF.

This clone was recorded once. Other DNA sequences in the same sample also yield this CDR3. The V gene is TRBV9, the J gene TRBJ2-7, with 9 bases that match TRBD2. J lost 4 bases, V lost 0 bases, and 5 bases had no gene match. CDR3 length: 15 residues. Looked up from germline, CDR1 is SGDLS and CDR2 is YYNGEE. CDR3 DNA: TGTGCCAGCAGCGTAGTGGCGGGAGGGACATACGAGCAGTACTTC. This sequence encodes CASSVVAGGTYEQYF.

V is TRBV2 and J is TRBJ1-2; 8 nucleotides agree with TRBD1. V shed 7 bases, J shed 8 bases, and the junction held 9 bases outside the gene matches. CDR1 and CDR2 from the germline V gene are SNHLY and FYNNEI. The CDR3 sequence is 13 residues long. The CDR3 reads CASIPQGASGYTF. The DNA of the CDR3 is TGTGCCAGCATCCCCCAGGGGGCTAGCGGCTACACCTTC.

The rearrangement joins TRBV6-5 to TRBJ1-5; D uncertain. This CDR3 spans 10 amino acids. The V gene's germline CDR1 is MNHEY and CDR2 SVGAGI. The V and J ends lost 6 bases and 7 bases respectively, with 4 bases between them. The CDR3 region has the DNA TGTGCCAGCAGCGTCCAGCCCCAGCATTTT. It codes for CASSVQPQHF.

V and J are TRBV7-9 and TRBJ2-1; D is uncertain. The germline V gene has CDR1 SEHNR and CDR2 FQNEAQ (reference sequence). This CDR3 is built from 13 residues. The V and J ends lost 4 bases and 9 bases respectively, with 13 bases between them. CDR3 loop: CASSSASGTEQFF. In DNA form, the CDR3 reads TGTGCCAGCAGCTCGGCCTCGGGCACTGAGCAGTTCTTC. The entire variable domain, with the rest obtained from reference TRBV7-9 and TRBJ2-1, is as follows: DTGVSQNPRHKITKRGQNVTFRCDPISEHNRLYWYRQTLGQGPEFLTYFQNEAQLEKSRLLSDRFSAERPKGSFSTLEIQRTEQGDSAMYLCASSSASGTEQFFGPGTRLTVL.

The chain couples TRBV19 to TRBJ2-7; TRBD2 agrees at 14 bases. The CDR3 spans 16 residues. J gave up 5 bases and V 5 bases, and 8 bases lay outside the gene matches. The germline gives CDR1 LNHDA, CDR2 SQIVND (reference sequence). The DNA of the CDR3 is TGTGCCAGTAGTCCCCGACTAGCGGGAGGGCGAAACGAGCAGTACTTC. It specifies CASSPRLAGGRNEQYF. Based on the CDR3 plus reference TRBV19 and TRBJ2-7, the full variable domain is DGGITQSPKYLFRKEGQNVTLSCEQNLNHDAMYWYRQDPGQGLRLIYYSQIVNDFQKGDIAEGYSVSREKKESFPLTVTSAQKNPTAFYLCASSPRLAGGRNEQYFGPGTRLTVT.

This chain's CDR3 is CSVEEGLAAYNEQFF. CDR3 DNA: TGCAGCGTTGAGGAAGGACTAGCGGCATACAATGAGCAGTTCTTC. The rearrangement uses TRBV29-1 and TRBJ2-1; 10 nucleotides align to TRBD2. The trim removed 3 bases at V and 4 bases at J, leaving 6 bases unmatched. CDR1 and CDR2 from the germline V gene are SQVTM and ANQGSEA. The CDR3 extends over 15 amino acids.

The chain carries TRBV2 and TRBJ2-7; 9 nucleotides align to TRBD1. The CDR3 covers 12 residues. V lost 11 bases to trimming and J lost 6 bases; unmatched junction nucleotides: 8. Germline V gene lookup returns CDR1 SNHLY and CDR2 FYNNEI. The CDR3 region is CARRTGDLEQYF. The DNA of the CDR3 is TGTGCCCGAAGGACAGGGGATCTCGAGCAGTACTTC.

For the CDR3, the DNA is TGTGCCAGCAACTCATTGTTGGGCCCCAACTCTGGAAACACCATATATTTT. Protein product: CASNSLLGPNSGNTIYF. The chain couples TRBV4-2 to TRBJ1-3; D call uncertain. V dropped 7 bases and J dropped 0 bases, with 19 bases sitting between them. The CDR3 runs to 17 residues. The germline V gene encodes CDR1 LGHNA and CDR2 YNFKEQ.

The J gene is TRBJ2-2, the V gene TRBV6-6; 14 nucleotides line up with TRBD2. The germline CDR1 and CDR2 sequences are MNHNY and SVGAGI (reference sequence). This CDR3 spans 16 amino acids. Trimming at V came to 5 bases and at J to 5 bases, leaving 4 bases not matched to a gene. The chain's CDR3 is CASSTGLAGGTGELFF. DNA for the CDR3: TGTGCCAGCAGTACCGGACTAGCGGGAGGTACCGGGGAGCTGTTTTTT.

There are a few counts of this clone. This same CDR3 is encoded by further DNA sequences in the sample. The chain uses TRBV6-1 and TRBJ2-7; 13 bases fit TRBD2. The CDR3 totals 15 residues. The germline V gene has CDR1 MNHNS and CDR2 SASEGT. Trimming cost V 1 base and J 3 bases; bases outside gene matches: 0. The DNA for the CDR3 is TGTGCCAGCAGTGAAGGACTAGCGGGAGGCTACGAGCAGTACTTC. The encoded protein is CASSEGLAGGYEQYF.

As concerns this clone: The sample has other DNA sequences that encode this CDR3 too. The rearrangement joins TRBV19 to TRBJ2-3; D not resolved. CDR3 length equals 14 residues. V lost 2 bases and J lost 0, with 6 bases in between. Germline CDR1 LNHDA, CDR2 SQIVND (reference sequence). CDR3 coding DNA: TGTGCCAGTAGTATACTCGACAGCACAGATACGCAGTATTTT. Translation: CASSILDSTDTQYF. The full variable domain, completed using reference TRBV19 and TRBJ2-3, is DGGITQSPKYLFRKEGQNVTLSCEQNLNHDAMYWYRQDPGQGLRLIYYSQIVNDFQKGDIAEGYSVSREKKESFPLTVTSAQKNPTAFYLCASSILDSTDTQYFGPGTRLTVL.

The chain joins TRBV19 to TRBJ2-1, with a possible D match to TRBD1 (5 bases). With 1 base removed from V and 15 bases from J, the gap between germline ends came to 22 bases. Looked up from germline, CDR1 is LNHDA and CDR2 is SQIVND (reference sequence). The CDR3 contains 15 residues. CDR3 in amino acids: CASSIAGFTGELRFF. The CDR3 bases are TGTGCCAGTAGTATAGCCGGGTTCACAGGAGAACTCCGGTTCTTC.